Listed below are T cell receptor beta chains from one sample, sequenced in a study of cytomegalovirus exposure and HLA in healthy donors. Measured with immunoSEQ multiplex PCR; TCRdb has only the in-frame clones, and not every one. The sample lists some 51,000 clones; 75% to 80% were seen once. The source material was PBMCs. Every receptor here comes from a female donor in good health and CMV-seronegative. CDR3s leave out the opening cysteine and the closing phenylalanine or tryptophan. The D gene is left open where the match is weak. Only part of the rows carry a size: once, few, many, or a class if the clone is expanded.

clone_size	j_call	d_call	v_call	cdr3_length	cdr3_aa
.	TRBJ1-6	.	TRBV28	18	ASRRKAGTKISSYNSPLH
few	TRBJ2-1	.	TRBV6-6	11	ASSFPTGNEQF
.	.	TRBD2	TRBV28	14	ASSARTSGPAYEQY
.	TRBJ2-5	.	TRBV7-2	12	ASSLVLYQETQY
.	TRBJ1-5	TRBD1	TRBV19	12	ASSLDRGVQPQH
.	TRBJ2-7	TRBD1	TRBV9	17	ASSVGGAPATGVFYEQY
few	TRBJ1-1	.	TRBV5-6	14	ASSLGLRGGMAEAF
.	TRBJ2-1	TRBD2	TRBV7-8	11	ASSLGASGSEF
.	TRBJ2-1	.	TRBV5-1	9	ASSLESEQF
.	TRBJ1-4	.	TRBV7-9	14	ASSLESRVRWEKLF
few	TRBJ1-6	.	TRBV10-3	12	AISVEQGNSPLH
.	TRBJ2-1	TRBD2	TRBV9	13	ASSVDSGGYNEQF
.	TRBJ1-5	.	TRBV28	11	ASMRQYNQPQH
.	TRBJ1-4	TRBD1	TRBV4-3	15	ASSQDLGGTGNEKLF
.	TRBJ1-5	.	TRBV4-3	13	ASSQDTGSNQPQH